This T cell receptor beta chain came from a study of T cells in Graves' hyperthyroidism and ophthalmopathy. For the study at large: Before treatment of any kind, peripheral blood was taken at initial diagnosis.

Study-wide results and limits: Model-based prediction identified ophthalmopathy a median around 6.5 months prior to its onset.

This clonotype was seen repeatedly, ten times or more. The antigen is not known. Using RNA transcripts as the source, TCR beta CDR3 regions were amplified. HTBI primers were the set used in a first-round RT-PCR of the TCR CDR3. TCRdb independently ran MiXCR on the multiplex PCR reads; one entry per CDR3 protein. Among around 250,000 distinct CDR3 sequences listed, approximately 16% were seen once. Trimming stripped 2 bases from V and 8 bases from J, with 12 bases between. This CDR3 is 14 amino acids long. With duration under 3 months, ophthalmopathy was active: Clinical Activity Score at least 3, NOSPECS at least 4. Clinical symptoms, serum thyroxine, TRAb, thyroid ultrasound and orbital computed tomography informed diagnoses.

The origin of this receptor is a woman in her late teens or twenties with Graves' ophthalmopathy. Sequencing used blood. The chain employs TRBV12-3 or TRBV12-4 and TRBJ1-4; no definite D call. DNA for the CDR3: TGTGCCAGCAGTTTATCGAGGATAGGGGAAAAACTGTTTTTT. This gives the protein CASSLSRIGEKLFF.